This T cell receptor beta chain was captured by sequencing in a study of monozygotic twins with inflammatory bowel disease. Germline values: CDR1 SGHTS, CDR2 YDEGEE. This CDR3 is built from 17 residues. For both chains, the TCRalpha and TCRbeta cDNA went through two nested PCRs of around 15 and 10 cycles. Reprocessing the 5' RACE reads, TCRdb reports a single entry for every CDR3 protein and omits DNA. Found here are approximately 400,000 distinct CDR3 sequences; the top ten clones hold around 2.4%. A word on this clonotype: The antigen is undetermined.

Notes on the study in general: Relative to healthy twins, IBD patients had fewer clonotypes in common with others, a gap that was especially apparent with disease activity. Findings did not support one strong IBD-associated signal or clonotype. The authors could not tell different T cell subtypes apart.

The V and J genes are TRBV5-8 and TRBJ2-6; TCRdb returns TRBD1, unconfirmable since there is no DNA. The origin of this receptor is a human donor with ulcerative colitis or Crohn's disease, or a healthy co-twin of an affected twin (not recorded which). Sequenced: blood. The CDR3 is CASSLGRGGSGANVLTF.